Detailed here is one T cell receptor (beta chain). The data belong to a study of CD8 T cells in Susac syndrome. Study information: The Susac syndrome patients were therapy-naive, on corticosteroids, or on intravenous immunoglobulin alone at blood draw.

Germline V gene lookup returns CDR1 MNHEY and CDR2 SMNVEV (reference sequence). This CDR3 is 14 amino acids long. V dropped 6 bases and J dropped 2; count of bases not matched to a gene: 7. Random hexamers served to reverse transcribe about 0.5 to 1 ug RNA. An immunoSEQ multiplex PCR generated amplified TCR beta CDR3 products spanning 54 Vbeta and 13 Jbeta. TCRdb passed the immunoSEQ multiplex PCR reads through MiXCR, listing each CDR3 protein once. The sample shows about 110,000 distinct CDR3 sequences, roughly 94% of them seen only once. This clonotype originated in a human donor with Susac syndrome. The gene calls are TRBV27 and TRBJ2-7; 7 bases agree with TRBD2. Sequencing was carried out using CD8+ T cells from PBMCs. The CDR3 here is CASRGRTRPYEQYF. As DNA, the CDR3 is TGTGCCAGCAGGGGCAGGACTAGGCCCTACGAGCAGTACTTC.